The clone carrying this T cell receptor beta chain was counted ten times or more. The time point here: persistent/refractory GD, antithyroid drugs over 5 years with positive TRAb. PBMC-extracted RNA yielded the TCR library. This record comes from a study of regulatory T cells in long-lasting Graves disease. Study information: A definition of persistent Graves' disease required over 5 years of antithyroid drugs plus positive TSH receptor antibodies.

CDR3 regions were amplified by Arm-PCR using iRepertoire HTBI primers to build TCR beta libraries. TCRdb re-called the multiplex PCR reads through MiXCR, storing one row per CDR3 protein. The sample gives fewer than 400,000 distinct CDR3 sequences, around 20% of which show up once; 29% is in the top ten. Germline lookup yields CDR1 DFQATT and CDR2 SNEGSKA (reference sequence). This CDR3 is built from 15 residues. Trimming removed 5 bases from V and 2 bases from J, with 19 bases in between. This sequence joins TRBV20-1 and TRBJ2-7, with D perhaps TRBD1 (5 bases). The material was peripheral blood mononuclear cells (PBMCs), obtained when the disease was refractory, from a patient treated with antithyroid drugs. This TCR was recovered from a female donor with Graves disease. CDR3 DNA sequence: TGCAGTGCTCTAAAAGGGGCCCTGGCCCCCTACGAGCAGTACTTC. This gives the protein CSALKGALAPYEQYF.